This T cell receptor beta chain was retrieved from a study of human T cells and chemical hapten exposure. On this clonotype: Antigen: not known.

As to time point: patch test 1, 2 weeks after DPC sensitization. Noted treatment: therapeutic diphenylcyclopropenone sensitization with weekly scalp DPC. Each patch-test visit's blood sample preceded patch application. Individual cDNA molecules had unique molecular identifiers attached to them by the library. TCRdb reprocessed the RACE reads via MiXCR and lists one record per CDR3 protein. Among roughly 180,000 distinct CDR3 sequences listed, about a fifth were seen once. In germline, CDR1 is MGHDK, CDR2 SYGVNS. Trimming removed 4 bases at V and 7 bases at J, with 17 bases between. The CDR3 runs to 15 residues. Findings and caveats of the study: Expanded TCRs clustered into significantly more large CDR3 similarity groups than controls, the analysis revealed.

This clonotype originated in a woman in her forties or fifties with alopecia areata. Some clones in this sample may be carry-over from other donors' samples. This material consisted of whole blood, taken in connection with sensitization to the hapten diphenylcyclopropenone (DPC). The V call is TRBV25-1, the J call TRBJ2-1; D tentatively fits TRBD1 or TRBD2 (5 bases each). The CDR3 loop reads CASSVAEGHGNEQFF. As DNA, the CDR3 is TGTGCCAGCAGTGTCGCAGAGGGGCACGGAAATGAGCAGTTCTTC.